These 5 T cell receptor beta chains were sequenced from one sample in a study of blood T cells in healthy people across ages. A J-beta primer mix and a sample-barcoded 5' primer were used in a second PCR of roughly 7 to 12 cycles. TCRdb ran MiXCR on the 5' RACE reads and lists one entry per CDR3 protein. The sample contains approximately 600,000 distinct CDR3 sequences, roughly 50% of which appear only once. The sample comprised blood. These receptors were collected from a man aged 55-75 years in good health.

J is TRBJ2-1 and V is TRBV20-1; the D is unclear. Germline V lookup: CDR1 DFQATT, CDR2 SNEGSKA (reference sequence). This CDR3 contains 12 residues. V lost 2 bases, J lost 4 bases, and 6 bases lay in between. CDR3 loop: CSARWVYNEQFF. The DNA of the CDR3 is TGCAGTGCTAGATGGGTTTACAATGAGCAGTTCTTC.

This chain joins TRBV20-1 and TRBJ1-1, with TRBD1 matching over 7 bases. The trim removed 5 bases at V and 1 base at J, leaving 10 bases unmatched. The CDR3 spans 15 residues. Germline V lookup: CDR1 DFQATT, CDR2 SNEGSKA (reference sequence). This CDR3 is CSAPRGGSGNTEAFF. In nucleotides, the CDR3 is TGCAGTGCTCCCAGGGGGGGGTCTGGGAACACTGAAGCTTTCTTT.

The genes are TRBV18 and TRBJ2-1, with D uncertain. This CDR3 has 13 amino acids. The V gene's germline CDR1 is KGHSH and CDR2 LQKENI. V was clipped by 2 bases and J by 6 bases, with 8 bases between them. The CDR3, as DNA: TGTGCCAGCTCACCAAACGATGGCAATGAGCAGTTCTTC. It is translated as CASSPNDGNEQFF. Full variable domain (missing parts from reference TRBV18 and TRBJ2-1): NAGVMQNPRHLVRRRGQEARLRCSPMKGHSHVYWYRQLPEEGLKFMVYLQKENIIDESGMPKERFSAEFPKEGPSILRIQQVVRGDSAAYFCASSPNDGNEQFFGPGTRLTVL.

The chain is built from TRBV12-3 or TRBV12-4 and TRBJ2-7; 7 nucleotides agree with TRBD1. CDR3 length: 14 residues. Losses at the gene ends were 3 bases for V and 1 base for J; bases not matched to a gene: 3. For the CDR3, the DNA is TGTGCCAGCAGTTTGTCGGACAGGTCCTACGAGCAGTACTTC. Its translation: CASSLSDRSYEQYF.

This clonotype was seen once. At one end, the junction sequence differs from germline, possibly due to a read error. The V call is TRBV18, the J call TRBJ2-7; the match to TRBD2 covers 7 bases. The CDR3 loop spans 15 amino acids. From germline, CDR1 is KGHSH and CDR2 LQKENI. DNA of the CDR3: TGTGCCAGCCCACCGTCGGGGGGTAGCTCCTACGAGCAGTACTTC. It translates to CASPPSGGSSYEQYF.